One sample yielded the 26 T cell receptor beta chains listed below, sequenced in a study of shared clonotypes between healthy human individuals. The repertoire was sequenced with immunoSEQ multiplex PCR; TCRdb's copy has only in-frame clones and lacks some. Of around 650,000 clones in the sample, approximately 96% were seen once. Terminally differentiated effector memory CD45RA+ cells were left out of the naive CD8 fraction, which was CD45RO-negative and positively selected for CCR7. The sequenced material came from naive CD8+ T cells sorted from blood. The receptors originated from a woman aged 25 to 39 in good health.

V usage is TRBV5-1 and J usage is TRBJ2-7; 10 bases map to TRBD1. Per the germline V gene, CDR1 is SGHRS and CDR2 is YFSETQ. This CDR3 has 16 amino acids. V shed 1 base and J 2 bases; nucleotides not matched to a gene: 6. CDR3 protein: CASSLSVTGGAYEQYF. As DNA, the CDR3 is TGCGCCAGCAGCTTGTCCGTGACAGGGGGCGCCTACGAGCAGTACTTC.

The chain is built from TRBV9 and TRBJ2-2; 7 nucleotides agree with TRBD2. The CDR3 contains 18 residues. Germline V gives CDR1 SGDLS, CDR2 YYNGEE. Trimming took 0 bases from V and 4 from J; bases not matched to a gene: 12. The CDR3 here is CASSVAHPGGRSTGELFF. CDR3 coding DNA: TGTGCCAGCAGCGTAGCTCACCCTGGCGGGAGATCCACCGGGGAGCTGTTTTTT.

The chain is built from TRBV2 and TRBJ2-5; tentatively, D is TRBD2 (5 bases). There are 15 residues in the CDR3. The ends were cut back, 4 bases at V and 4 bases at J, with 16 bases in the middle. CDR1 and CDR2 from the germline V gene are SNHLY and FYNNEI. CDR3 in DNA: TGTGCCAGCAGTGGCGTCAGCAGTGGAGGAGAGACCCAGTACTTC. This encodes CASSGVSSGGETQYF. Drawing the rest from reference TRBV2 and TRBJ2-5, the complete variable domain is EPEVTQTPSHQVTQMGQEVILRCVPISNHLYFYWYRQILGQKVEFLVSFYNNEISEKSEIFDDQFSVERPDGSNFTLKIRSTKLEDSAMYFCASSGVSSGGETQYFGPGTRLLVL.

The V gene is TRBV19, the J gene TRBJ2-1; 8 positions agree with TRBD2. V lost 5 bases to trimming and J lost 0 bases; unmatched junction nucleotides: 6. In germline, CDR1 is LNHDA, CDR2 SQIVND (reference sequence). CDR3 length: 16 amino acids. The CDR3 protein is CASSSLAGYSYNEQFF. The CDR3 nucleotides read TGTGCCAGTAGTTCCCTAGCGGGCTACTCCTACAATGAGCAGTTCTTC.

The chain combines TRBV27 with TRBJ2-7; D unclear. V dropped 7 bases and J dropped 2 bases, with 15 bases sitting between them. The CDR3 consists of 14 residues. CDR1 is MNHEY and CDR2 is SMNVEV in the germline V gene (reference sequence). The DNA of the CDR3 is TGTGCCAGCACCGAGCAGCACCCGCCCTACGAGCAGTACTTC. Amino acids: CASTEQHPPYEQYF.

About this clone itself: At the DNA level, this CDR3 is encoded by other sequences in the same sample as well. The V and J genes are TRBV28 and TRBJ2-7, with D maybe TRBD2 (5 bases). Germline V gene lookup returns CDR1 MDHEN and CDR2 SYDVKM. Deletions cut 2 bases from V and 0 bases from J, with 8 bases between. The CDR3 sequence is 14 residues long. CDR3 DNA sequence: TGTGCCAGCAGTTTAAGCGGTAGCTCCTACGAGCAGTACTTC. Translation gives CASSLSGSSYEQYF. Looking up the rest from reference TRBV28 and TRBJ2-7 gives the full variable domain: DVKVTQSSRYLVKRTGEKVFLECVQDMDHENMFWYRQDPGLGLRLIYFSYDVKMKEKGDIPEGYSVSREKKERFSLILESASTNQTSMYLCASSLSGSSYEQYFGPGTRLTVT.

The chain couples TRBV7-9 to TRBJ1-4; no clear D. In germline, CDR1 is SEHNR, CDR2 FQNEAQ (reference sequence). CDR3 length: 16 amino acids. Trimming stripped 4 bases from V and 0 bases from J, with 12 bases between. In DNA form, the CDR3 reads TGTGCCAGCAGCTCCCCCCGGCCGGCAACTAATGAAAAACTGTTTTTT. Encoded protein: CASSSPRPATNEKLFF.

This chain connects TRBV5-4 to TRBJ1-1; maybe TRBD1 (6 bases). This CDR3 comprises 11 residues. V was pared by 3 bases and J by 11 bases, with 11 bases between. CDR1 is SGHNT and CDR2 is YYREEE in the germline V gene (reference sequence). The CDR3 DNA follows: TGTGCCAGCAGCTCTGGACAGTTGGCTTTCTTT. As protein: CASSSGQLAFF.

This chain connects TRBV5-1 to TRBJ2-1; 9 bases agree with TRBD1. The V gene's germline CDR1 is SGHRS and CDR2 YFSETQ. This CDR3 region has 13 residues. J was trimmed by 9 bases and V by 4 bases; bases with no gene match: 5. The CDR3 sequence: CASSETGGIEQFF. For the CDR3, the DNA is TGCGCCAGCAGCGAGACAGGGGGAATTGAGCAGTTCTTC.

J is TRBJ2-7 and V is TRBV7-9, with D possibly being TRBD2 (6 bases). Trimming pared 5 bases from V and 3 bases from J, leaving 20 bases between. Per the germline V gene, CDR1 is SEHNR and CDR2 is FQNEAQ (reference sequence). The CDR3 totals 16 residues. CDR3 nucleotide sequence: TGTGCCAGCAGCCAGGAGGGGATTCCCTCTCTCTACGAGCAGTACTTC. Protein: CASSQEGIPSLYEQYF. Variable domain in full (rest from reference TRBV7-9 and TRBJ2-7): DTGVSQNPRHKITKRGQNVTFRCDPISEHNRLYWYRQTLGQGPEFLTYFQNEAQLEKSRLLSDRFSAERPKGSFSTLEIQRTEQGDSAMYLCASSQEGIPSLYEQYFGPGTRLTVT.

Turning to this clone: The same CDR3 can be traced to other DNA sequences in this sample. CDR3: CASSLVGNTEAFF. Written as DNA, the CDR3 is TGTGCCAGCAGCTTAGTAGGGAACACTGAAGCTTTCTTT. This sequence joins TRBV7-9 and TRBJ1-1; D ambiguous. Germline loops: CDR1 SEHNR, CDR2 FQNEAQ (reference sequence). The CDR3 is 13 residues long. The V and J ends lost 1 base and 1 base respectively, with 4 bases between them.

The chain recombines TRBV15 with TRBJ1-1, with D perhaps matching TRBD1 (6 bases). V was shortened by 0 bases and J by 1 base, with 15 bases between the two germline ends. Germline V CDR1 and CDR2: LNHNV, YYDKDF (reference sequence). The CDR3 is made up of 17 amino acids. The CDR3 region is CATSRDWGQAPNTEAFF. CDR3 DNA: TGTGCCACCAGCAGAGATTGGGGGCAGGCTCCGAACACTGAAGCTTTCTTT.

This clone appeared a few times. This chain uses TRBV29-1 with TRBJ1-1; D call uncertain. Germline V gene sequence: CDR1 SQVTM, CDR2 ANQGSEA. Trimming removed 7 bases at V and 0 bases at J, with 9 bases between. The CDR3 runs to 12 residues. CDR3 protein: CSAETMNTEAFF. CDR3 sequence (DNA): TGCAGCGCCGAAACCATGAACACTGAAGCTTTCTTT.

This chain links TRBV4-1 with TRBJ2-7; perhaps TRBD2 as D (5 bases). Looked up from germline, CDR1 is MGHRA and CDR2 is YSYEKL. The V and J ends lost 0 bases and 0 bases respectively, with 24 bases between them. The CDR3 consists of 20 residues. CDR3 sequence (DNA): TGCGCCAGCAGCCAAGATTGGGGAGACTACACTTACACCCTCTCCTACGAGCAGTACTTC. Its translation is CASSQDWGDYTYTLSYEQYF.

The rearrangement joins TRBV4-1 to TRBJ1-4; no firm D call. This CDR3 contains 18 residues. Between the trimmed V and J ends, which lost 1 base and 0 bases, there was a span of 15 bases. Germline V gives CDR1 MGHRA, CDR2 YSYEKL. CDR3 region: CASSQVGGQKPTNEKLFF. CDR3 nucleotides: TGCGCCAGCAGCCAAGTGGGAGGGCAGAAACCAACTAATGAAAAACTGTTTTTT.

The gene calls are TRBV23-1 and TRBJ2-1; D gene uncertain. TRBV23-1 is noted as an ORF with a role that remains uncertain. The CDR3 extends over 13 amino acids. Trimming shortened V by 3 bases and J by 15 bases, and 18 bases separated the two germline ends. CDR3 protein: CASSHPATERPFF. CDR3 sequence (DNA): TGCGCCAGCAGTCACCCCGCTACGGAAAGGCCGTTCTTC.

CDR3 residues: CAQMVARSREQYF. The CDR3 DNA is TGTGCCCAGATGGTAGCGCGGAGTCGCGAGCAGTACTTC. V is TRBV30 and J is TRBJ2-7, with D perhaps matching TRBD2 (5 bases). Trimming removed 8 bases at V and 6 bases at J, with 20 bases between. The CDR3 is made up of 13 amino acids. The germline V gene has CDR1 GTSNPN and CDR2 SVGIG (reference sequence).

This chain connects TRBV7-8 to TRBJ2-7; 7 positions match TRBD1. Trimming removed 4 bases from V and 0 bases from J; junction bases left unmatched: 6. This CDR3 contains 15 residues. Per germline, CDR1 SGHVS and CDR2 FQNEAQ. As DNA, the CDR3 is TGTGCCAGCAGCTATTTTCCAGGGGGCTCCTACGAGCAGTACTTC. Translation: CASSYFPGGSYEQYF.

The genes are TRBV5-4 and TRBJ1-1; 7 bases align to TRBD1. The germline gives CDR1 SGHNT, CDR2 YYREEE (reference sequence). The CDR3 covers 14 residues. V dropped 5 bases and J dropped 8; count of bases not matched to a gene: 12. The CDR3 DNA reads TGTGCCAGCAGTTGGGGAACCGGGACAGAAGAAGCTTTCTTT. Translating it yields CASSWGTGTEEAFF.

V gene TRBV10-3 combines with J gene TRBJ2-1; D may be TRBD2 (5 bases). CDR3 length: 14 amino acids. V was cut by 5 bases and J by 0 bases, with 8 bases left in between. Per the germline V gene, CDR1 is ENHRY and CDR2 is SYGVKD. This CDR3 is CAISSGSSYNEQFF. As DNA, the CDR3 is TGTGCCATCAGTAGCGGTAGCTCCTACAATGAGCAGTTCTTC.

The J gene is TRBJ2-3, the V gene TRBV28; TRBD2 matches 14 bases. Germline V gives CDR1 MDHEN, CDR2 SYDVKM. The J segment lost 1 base and the V segment lost 3 bases, leaving 6 bases of the junction unmatched. This CDR3 has 18 residues. The CDR3: CASSFPTSGRAGTDTQYF. The CDR3 DNA sequence: TGTGCCAGCAGTTTTCCGACTAGCGGGAGGGCGGGCACAGATACGCAGTATTTT. The variable domain in full, completed from reference TRBV28 and TRBJ2-3, reads DVKVTQSSRYLVKRTGEKVFLECVQDMDHENMFWYRQDPGLGLRLIYFSYDVKMKEKGDIPEGYSVSREKKERFSLILESASTNQTSMYLCASSFPTSGRAGTDTQYFGPGTRLTVL.

The chain is built from TRBV7-8 and TRBJ2-2; 9 bases map to TRBD1. With 5 bases clipped from V and 5 bases from J, the junction kept 12 bases outside the gene matches. Germline CDR1 SGHVS, CDR2 FQNEAQ. This CDR3 is built from 17 residues. CDR3 nucleotides: TGTGCCAGCAGCGGGGACAGGGTATTTGGGAGTACCGGGGAGCTGTTTTTT. It yields the protein CASSGDRVFGSTGELFF.

The J gene is TRBJ2-7, the V gene TRBV7-9; weak D call: TRBD2 (6 bases). V was clipped by 5 bases and J by 3 bases, with 14 bases between them. This CDR3 comprises 14 residues. Germline loops: CDR1 SEHNR, CDR2 FQNEAQ (reference sequence). The CDR3 spells CASSRTSGYYEQYF. Written as DNA, the CDR3 is TGTGCCAGCAGCCGGACCAGCGGGTACTACGAGCAGTACTTC.

The chain couples TRBV7-9 to TRBJ2-7, with 7 bases identical to TRBD1. This CDR3 is built from 14 residues. Germline V lookup: CDR1 SEHNR, CDR2 FQNEAQ (reference sequence). V was clipped by 7 bases and J by 0 bases; unmatched bases: 6. CDR3 DNA: TGTGCCAGCACCTTGACAGGGAGCTCCTACGAGCAGTACTTC. Protein: CASTLTGSSYEQYF.

The rearrangement uses TRBV30 and TRBJ1-5; 10 positions match TRBD1. The J segment lost 0 bases and the V segment lost 0 bases, leaving 11 bases of the junction unmatched. Germline CDR1 reads GTSNPN; CDR2 reads SVGIG (reference sequence). The CDR3 is 19 amino acids. CDR3 amino acids: CAWSVPTGGPEYSNQPQHF. For the CDR3, the DNA is TGTGCCTGGAGTGTGCCGACAGGGGGCCCGGAATATAGCAATCAGCCCCAGCATTTT.

The chain combines TRBV7-2 with TRBJ2-1; 8 bases match TRBD2. V lost 9 bases and J lost 9; bases outside the gene matches: 10. CDR1 is SGHTA, CDR2 FQGNSA, per germline. The CDR3 spans 13 residues. CDR3 amino acids: CARTGTRDFEQFF. The CDR3 DNA reads as TGTGCCAGAACCGGGACTAGGGACTTTGAGCAGTTCTTC.